One and the same sample provided the 21 T cell receptor beta chains below, sequenced in a study of OX40 agonist ivuxolimab in advanced cancers. Repertoires were generated with immunoSEQ multiplex PCR, while TCRdb's copy carries only in-frame clones and drops some. This table has tens of thousands of clones, around 84% appearing once. The input for sequencing was CD4+ or CD8+ T cells sorted from blood, taken in a trial of the OX40 agonist ivuxolimab. Receptors originate from an adult with an advanced solid tumor such as melanoma, head and neck, liver or kidney cancer.

The V gene is TRBV7-2, the J gene TRBJ2-3, with 11 positions matching TRBD2. V lost 5 bases, J lost 2 bases, and 6 bases stayed unmatched. The CDR3 length is 16 residues. Germline lookup yields CDR1 SGHTA and CDR2 FQGNSA. The CDR3 sequence: CASSGGTSGYTDTQYF. The CDR3 DNA reads TGTGCCAGCAGCGGAGGGACTAGCGGATACACAGATACGCAGTATTTT.

The rearrangement links TRBV27 to TRBJ2-2, with D possibly being TRBD1 (6 bases). CDR3 length equals 15 residues. With 4 bases removed from V and 4 bases from J, the gap between germline ends came to 13 bases. From germline, CDR1 is MNHEY and CDR2 SMNVEV (reference sequence). This CDR3 is CASSYGQRGTGELFF. DNA for the CDR3: TGTGCCAGCAGTTACGGACAGCGAGGCACCGGGGAGCTGTTTTTT.

The genes are TRBV9 and TRBJ2-5; 13 bases map to TRBD2. The CDR3 totals 17 residues. With 2 bases clipped from V and 4 bases from J, the junction kept 8 bases outside the gene matches. Germline assignment: CDR1 SGDLS and CDR2 YYNGEE. In DNA, the CDR3 is TGTGCCAGCAGCGTGGGTACTAGCGGGGGGGCAGTAGAGACCCAGTACTTC. Protein product: CASSVGTSGGAVETQYF.

The chain joins TRBV11-2 to TRBJ1-2, with D possibly matching TRBD1 (5 bases). The V end lost 3 bases, the J end lost 7 bases, and 18 bases lay between the germline ends. This CDR3 has 15 amino acids. Germline lookup yields CDR1 SGHAT and CDR2 FQNNGV. The CDR3: CASSFPDGTLGGYTF. CDR3 in DNA: TGTGCCAGCAGCTTCCCGGACGGGACCTTAGGTGGCTACACCTTC.

The rearrangement links TRBV30 to TRBJ2-3, with a weak D call TRBD2 (5 bases). With 2 bases removed from V and 7 bases from J, the gap between germline ends came to 19 bases. The CDR3 consists of 15 residues. Germline V gives CDR1 GTSNPN, CDR2 SVGIG (reference sequence). This chain's CDR3 is CAWSRTDAKWNTQYF. The CDR3, as DNA: TGTGCCTGGAGTAGGACTGACGCCAAGTGGAATACGCAGTATTTT.

V usage is TRBV5-1 and J usage is TRBJ1-2; D is perhaps TRBD1 (5 bases). The germline CDR1 and CDR2 sequences are SGHRS and YFSETQ. The CDR3 spans 13 residues. V gave up 4 bases and J gave up 1 base, with 8 bases separating them. CDR3 DNA sequence: TGCGCCAGCAGCCCGGACATTAACTATGGCTACACCTTC. Translating it yields CASSPDINYGYTF.

J is TRBJ1-1 and V is TRBV7-8, with D maybe TRBD1 (6 bases). CDR3 size: 13 residues. The germline V and J ends were trimmed by 5 bases and 3 bases, with 10 bases remaining between them. Germline V gene lookup returns CDR1 SGHVS and CDR2 FQNEAQ. Here the CDR3 DNA reads TGTGCCAGCAGCAGGGGGGGGGACACTGAAGCTTTCTTT. Protein sequence: CASSRGGDTEAFF.

V and J are TRBV6-1 and TRBJ2-7; a weak D match, TRBD2 (5 bases). The germline V and J ends were trimmed by 4 bases and 0 bases, with 13 bases remaining between them. Germline CDR1 MNHNS, CDR2 SASEGT. The CDR3 sequence is 15 residues long. DNA of the CDR3: TGTGCCAGCAGTGTTGGAGGAGAGGTCTCCTACGAGCAGTACTTC. Translating it yields CASSVGGEVSYEQYF.

The J gene is TRBJ1-1, the V gene TRBV19; 8 bases are shared with TRBD1. This CDR3 region has 16 residues. V shed 3 bases, J shed 7 bases, and the junction held 13 bases outside the gene matches. Germline V lookup: CDR1 LNHDA, CDR2 SQIVND (reference sequence). CDR3: CASSMEAYTGGYEAFF. DNA of the CDR3: TGTGCCAGTAGTATGGAAGCCTATACAGGGGGTTATGAAGCTTTCTTT.

The chain is built from TRBV6-6 and TRBJ2-1, with D hard to call. Germline V gene lookup returns CDR1 MNHNY and CDR2 SVGAGI (reference sequence). The CDR3 runs 12 residues. Trimming removed 2 bases from V and 6 bases from J, with 5 bases in between. CDR3 in amino acids: CASSYHLNEQFF. The CDR3, as DNA: TGTGCCAGCAGTTACCACCTCAATGAGCAGTTCTTC.

With regard to this clone: This CDR3 is also generated by other DNA sequences in the sample. The genes are TRBV7-9 and TRBJ1-1, with D perhaps matching TRBD1 (5 bases). V shed 2 bases and J shed 1 base, with 8 bases lying between them. This CDR3 contains 14 residues. Per the germline V gene, CDR1 is SEHNR and CDR2 is FQNEAQ (reference sequence). CDR3 residues: CASSLQGPNTEAFF. As DNA, the CDR3 is TGTGCCAGCAGCTTACAGGGCCCGAACACTGAAGCTTTCTTT.

The chain recombines TRBV18 with TRBJ2-1; 7 bases agree with TRBD1. The CDR3 totals 15 residues. CDR1 is KGHSH, CDR2 LQKENI, per germline. V dropped 3 bases and J dropped 6; count of bases not matched to a gene: 8. The CDR3 spells CASSPREGGINEQFF. For the CDR3, the DNA is TGTGCCAGCTCACCGCGAGAAGGGGGCATCAATGAGCAGTTCTTC.

The chain has TRBV10-3 and TRBJ2-1; 9 bases match TRBD2. The trim removed 4 bases at V and 6 bases at J, leaving 4 bases unmatched. The CDR3 contains 14 residues. Germline CDR1 ENHRY, CDR2 SYGVKD. The CDR3 is CAISVAGESNEQFF. In DNA, the CDR3 is TGTGCCATCAGTGTAGCGGGAGAATCCAATGAGCAGTTCTTC.

The chain couples TRBV9 to TRBJ2-1, with no clear D. CDR1 is SGDLS and CDR2 is YYNGEE in the germline V gene. This CDR3 is built from 15 residues. The V and J ends lost 0 bases and 0 bases respectively, with 7 bases between them. The CDR3 loop reads CASSVDGNSYNEQFF. The CDR3 DNA reads TGTGCCAGCAGCGTAGACGGTAACTCCTACAATGAGCAGTTCTTC. The entire variable domain, with the rest obtained from reference TRBV9 and TRBJ2-1, is as follows: DSGVTQTPKHLITATGQRVTLRCSPRSGDLSVYWYQQSLDQGLQFLIQYYNGEERAKGNILERFSAQQFPDLHSELNLSSLELGDSALYFCASSVDGNSYNEQFFGPGTRLTVL.

This clone was found a few times. The same CDR3 is also encoded by other DNA sequences in this sample. The rearrangement uses TRBV5-1 and TRBJ1-4; D possibly corresponds to TRBD1 (5 bases). The CDR3 runs to 15 residues. V dropped 1 base and J dropped 4 bases, with 11 bases sitting between them. Germline CDR1 reads SGHRS; CDR2 reads YFSETQ. CDR3 amino acids: CASSLSGTDNEKLFF. Here the CDR3 DNA reads TGCGCCAGCAGCTTGTCAGGGACCGATAATGAAAAACTGTTTTTT.

J is TRBJ2-1 and V is TRBV29-1, with D uncertain. CDR3 size: 13 residues. Trimming left V 3 bases short and J 2 bases short, with 8 bases between. The germline V gene encodes CDR1 SQVTM and CDR2 ANQGSEA. The CDR3 loop reads CSVETSTYNEQFF. In nucleotides, the CDR3 is TGCAGCGTTGAGACGTCCACCTACAATGAGCAGTTCTTC.

The chain carries TRBV29-1 and TRBJ2-5; no firm D call. Trimming cost V 5 bases and J 4 bases, with 8 bases left between them. The germline gives CDR1 SQVTM, CDR2 ANQGSEA. The CDR3 has 11 amino acids. CDR3 DNA: TGCAGCGTTCGTGAGTCAGAGACCCAGTACTTC. Its translation is CSVRESETQYF.

The V call is TRBV5-1, the J call TRBJ1-6, with 10 bases aligning to TRBD1. Germline V gene sequence: CDR1 SGHRS, CDR2 YFSETQ. Trimming at V came to 0 bases and at J to 6 bases, leaving 0 bases not matched to a gene. The CDR3 runs to 15 residues. CDR3 nucleotides: TGCGCCAGCAGCTTGGGGGACAGGGGTAATTCACCCCTCCACTTT. It codes for CASSLGDRGNSPLHF.

V and J are TRBV7-9 and TRBJ1-6, with D uncertain. Trimming removed 5 bases at V and 8 bases at J, with 7 bases between. Germline CDR1 is SEHNR and CDR2 is FQNEAQ (reference sequence). CDR3 size: 12 residues. The CDR3 is CASSTQYSPLHF. In DNA, the CDR3 is TGTGCCAGCAGCACGCAGTATTCACCCCTCCACTTT.

Only a few counts were recorded for this clone. The chain links TRBV30 to TRBJ1-5; no firm D call. Trimming left V 0 bases short and J 7 bases short, with 16 bases between. This CDR3 has 15 amino acids. CDR1 is GTSNPN and CDR2 is SVGIG in the germline V gene (reference sequence). The CDR3 bases are TGTGCCTGGAGTGTACAATCGGGAGCCCAACAGCCCCAGCATTTT. Amino acid sequence: CAWSVQSGAQQPQHF.

The rearrangement uses TRBV18 and TRBJ1-3, with D unresolved. In germline, CDR1 is KGHSH, CDR2 LQKENI. Trimming left V 3 bases short and J 0 bases short, with 12 bases between. This CDR3 region has 16 residues. This CDR3 reads CASSPAFTISGNTIYF. CDR3 nucleotides: TGTGCCAGCTCACCCGCTTTCACGATCTCTGGAAACACCATATATTTT.